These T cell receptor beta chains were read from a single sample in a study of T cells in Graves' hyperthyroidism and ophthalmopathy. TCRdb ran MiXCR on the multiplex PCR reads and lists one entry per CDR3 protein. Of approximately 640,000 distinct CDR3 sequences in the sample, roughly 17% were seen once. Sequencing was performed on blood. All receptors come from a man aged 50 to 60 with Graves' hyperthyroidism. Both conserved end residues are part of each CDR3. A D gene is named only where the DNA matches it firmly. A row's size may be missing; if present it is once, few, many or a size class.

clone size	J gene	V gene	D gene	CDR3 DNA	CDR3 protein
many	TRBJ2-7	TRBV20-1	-	TGCAGTGCTAGAGGCAGGGAGAGCTCCTACGAGCAGTACTTC	CSARGRESSYEQYF
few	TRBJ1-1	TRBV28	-	TGTGCCAGCAGTTTCTTACGGAGGACTGAAGCTTTCTTT	CASSFLRRTEAFF
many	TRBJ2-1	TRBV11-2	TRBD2	TGTGCCAGCAGCTCCGGGACTAGCGGGAGTGAGCAGTTCTTC	CASSSGTSGSEQFF
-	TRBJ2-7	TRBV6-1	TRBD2	TGTGCCAGCAGTGTTAATCTAGCGGGAGTCCACGAGCAGTACTTC	CASSVNLAGVHEQYF
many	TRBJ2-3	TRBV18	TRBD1	TGTGCCAGCTCACAGGGGGCCGTTTTCCCAGATACGCAGTATTTT	CASSQGAVFPDTQYF
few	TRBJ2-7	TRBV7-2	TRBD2	TGTGCCAGCAGCCGGACTAGCGCAAACTACGAGCAGTACTTC	CASSRTSANYEQYF
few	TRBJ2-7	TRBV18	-	TGTGCCAGCTCACCATTAAGTATGGGACCGGGGGTCGAGCAGTACTTC	CASSPLSMGPGVEQYF
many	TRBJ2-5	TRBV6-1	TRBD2	TGTGCCACCAACTCGGGACTAGCGGTCCAAGAGACCCAGTACTTC	CATNSGLAVQETQYF
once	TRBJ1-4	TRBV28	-	TGTGCCAGCAGCTCCGGACGGTCCACGAATGAAAAACTGTTTTTT	CASSSGRSTNEKLFF
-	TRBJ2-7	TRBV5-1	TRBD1	TGCGCCAGCAGCCCCGGACAGGGATATTCCTACGGGCAGTACTTC	CASSPGQGYSYGQYF
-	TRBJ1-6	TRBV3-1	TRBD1	TGTGCCAGCAGCCAATCAGGGGGCTCACCCCTCCACTTT	CASSQSGGSPLHF
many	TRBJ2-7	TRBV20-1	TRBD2	TGCAGTGCTAGTAAAGCGGGAGCATACGAGCAGTACTTC	CSASKAGAYEQYF
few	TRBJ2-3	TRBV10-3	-	TGTGCCATCAGTGGTGGGGGCGCGGAAGATACGCAGTATTTT	CAISGGGAEDTQYF
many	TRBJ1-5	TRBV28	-	TGTGCCAGCAGCCGACCCATCTTACCCCAGCATTTT	CASSRPILPQHF
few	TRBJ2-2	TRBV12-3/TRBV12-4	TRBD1	TGTGCCAGCAGTTTCGTAAGGGACAGTTTGAACACCGGGGAGCTGTTTTTT	CASSFVRDSLNTGELFF
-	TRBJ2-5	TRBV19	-	TGTGCCATTAGGGCGGAGGGAGGTAGAGAGACCCAGTACTTC	CAIRAEGGRETQYF
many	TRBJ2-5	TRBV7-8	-	TGTGCCAGCAGCGGGGATCACCAAGAGACCCAGTACTTC	CASSGDHQETQYF
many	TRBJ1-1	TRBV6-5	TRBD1	TGTGCCAGCAGTTCCCGACAGGGCACTGAAGCTTTCTTT	CASSSRQGTEAFF
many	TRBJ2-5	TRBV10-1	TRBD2	TGCGCCAGCAGTGAGTCGATATTAGCGGGAGGGCCCCGAGAAGAGACCCAGTACTTC	CASSESILAGGPREETQYF
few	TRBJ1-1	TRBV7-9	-	TGTGCCAGCAGCTTAGGAGAGAGAGTCCCTGAAGCTTTCTTT	CASSLGERVPEAFF
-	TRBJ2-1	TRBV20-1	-	TGCAGTGCTAGAGAAGTCCGACGCCCTATCTACAATGAGCAGTTCTTC	CSAREVRRPIYNEQFF
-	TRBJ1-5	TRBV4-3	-	TGCGCCAGCAGCCATGGACCCAGGCAGCCCCAGCATTTT	CASSHGPRQPQHF
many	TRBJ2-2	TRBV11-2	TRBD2	TGTGCCAGCAGCCAAGCGGGAGATCGGGTCGGGGAGCTGTTTTTT	CASSQAGDRVGELFF
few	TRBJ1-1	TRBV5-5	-	TGTGCCAGCAGCGGACATTGGAACACTGAAGCTTTCTTT	CASSGHWNTEAFF
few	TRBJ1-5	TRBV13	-	TGTGCCAGCAGCTCGGGCCCAGATAGCAATCAGCCCCAGCATTTT	CASSSGPDSNQPQHF
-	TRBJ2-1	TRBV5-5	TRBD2	TGTGCCAGCAGCAGACTAGCGGGGGCGAGCTCCTACAATGAGCAGTTCTTC	CASSRLAGASSYNEQFF
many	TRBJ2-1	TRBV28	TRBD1	TGTGCCAGCACCCCTCTCAGGGGGCTCCACAATGAGCAGTTCTTC	CASTPLRGLHNEQFF
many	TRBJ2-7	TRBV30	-	TGTGCCTGGAGTGTGAGGGGGAGGGCGACATACGAGCAGTACTTC	CAWSVRGRATYEQYF
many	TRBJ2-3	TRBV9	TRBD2	TGTGCCAGCAGAGGACTAGCGGGAGGTCAAGATACGCAGTATTTT	CASRGLAGGQDTQYF
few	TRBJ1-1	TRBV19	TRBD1	TGTGCCAGTAGTACTAAACGACAGGGCTCGGCTGAAGCTTTCTTT	CASSTKRQGSAEAFF
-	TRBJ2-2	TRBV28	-	TGTGCCAGCAACCCCAGTCCCCAAACAAGCACCGGGGAGCTGTTTTTT	CASNPSPQTSTGELFF
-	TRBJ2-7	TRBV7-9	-	TGTGCCAGCAGCTTGACGGCAGGGCCGAGCTCCTACGAGCAGTACTTC	CASSLTAGPSSYEQYF
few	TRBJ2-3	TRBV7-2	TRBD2	TGTGCCAGCAGCTTAGGCGGGACTAGTCCCACAGATACGCAGTATTTT	CASSLGGTSPTDTQYF
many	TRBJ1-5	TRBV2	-	TGTGCCAGCAGCAACGGGATTTATCAGCCCCAGCATTTT	CASSNGIYQPQHF
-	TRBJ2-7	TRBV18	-	TGTGCCAGCTCACCAAACCAGGGCATCCCCTACGAGCAGTACTTC	CASSPNQGIPYEQYF
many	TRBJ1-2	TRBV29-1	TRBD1	TGCAGCGTTGAACCGGGACAGGGGCCCTATGGCTACACCTTC	CSVEPGQGPYGYTF
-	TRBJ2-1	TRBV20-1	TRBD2	TGCAGTGCTAGCCCGACTAGCGGGACTTACAATGAGCAGTTCTTC	CSASPTSGTYNEQFF
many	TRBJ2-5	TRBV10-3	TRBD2	TGTGCCATCAGTGACGGGCTAGCGGGCCGGGAGACCCAGTACTTC	CAISDGLAGRETQYF
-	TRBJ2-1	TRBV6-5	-	TGTGCCAGCAGTTACGGGACTCCGGGAATTGAGCAGTTCTTC	CASSYGTPGIEQFF
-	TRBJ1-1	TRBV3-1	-	TGTGCCAGCAGCTCAGCGGGAGTGACTGAAGCTTTCTTT	CASSSAGVTEAFF
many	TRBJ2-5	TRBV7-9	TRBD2	TGTGCCAGCAGCCTTAGCGGGAGAAGGGGTAGAGAGACCCAGTACTTC	CASSLSGRRGRETQYF
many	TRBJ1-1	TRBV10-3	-	TGTGCCATCAGTGAGTCGATAGATTCTTACACTGAAGCTTTCTTT	CAISESIDSYTEAFF
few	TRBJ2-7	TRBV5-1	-	TGCGCCAGCAGCTTGGCTTCAGATGGCGAGCAGTACTTC	CASSLASDGEQYF
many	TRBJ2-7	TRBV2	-	TGTGCCAGCACGCAAACCTACGAGCAGTACTTC	CASTQTYEQYF
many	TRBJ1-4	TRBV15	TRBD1	TGTGCCACCAGCAGTGACAGGGCGGCTAATGAAAAACTGTTTTTT	CATSSDRAANEKLFF